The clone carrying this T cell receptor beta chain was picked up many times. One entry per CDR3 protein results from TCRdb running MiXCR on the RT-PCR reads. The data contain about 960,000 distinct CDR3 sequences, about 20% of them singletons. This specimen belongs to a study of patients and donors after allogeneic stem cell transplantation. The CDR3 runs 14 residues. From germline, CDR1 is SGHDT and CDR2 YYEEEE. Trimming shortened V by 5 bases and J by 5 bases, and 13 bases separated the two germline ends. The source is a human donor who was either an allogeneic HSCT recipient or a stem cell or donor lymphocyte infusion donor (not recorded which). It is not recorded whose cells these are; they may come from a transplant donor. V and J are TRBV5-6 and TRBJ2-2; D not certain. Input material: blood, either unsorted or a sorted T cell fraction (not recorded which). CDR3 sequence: CASSSRFWTGELFF. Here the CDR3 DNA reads TGTGCCAGCAGTTCTCGATTTTGGACCGGGGAGCTGTTTTTT.